This T cell receptor (beta chain) was identified in a study of T cells of healthy individuals. V lost 8 bases and J 4 bases, leaving 17 bases between the germline ends. Germline assignment: CDR1 LGHNA and CDR2 YNFKEQ. The CDR3 consists of 14 residues. TCRdb passed the 5' RACE reads through MiXCR, listing each CDR3 protein once. The top ten hold approximately 8.5% of the sample, which has 41,000 or so distinct CDR3 sequences, about 4.2% seen once. This clonotype was found a few times. This clonotype was sampled from a human donor in good health. This chain joins TRBV4-2 and TRBJ1-1; tentatively, D is TRBD1 (6 bases). The CDR3 DNA reads TGTGCCAGCGCCAGGCGGGGGGCGCCCACTGAAGCTTTCTTT. Amino acids: CASARRGAPTEAFF.